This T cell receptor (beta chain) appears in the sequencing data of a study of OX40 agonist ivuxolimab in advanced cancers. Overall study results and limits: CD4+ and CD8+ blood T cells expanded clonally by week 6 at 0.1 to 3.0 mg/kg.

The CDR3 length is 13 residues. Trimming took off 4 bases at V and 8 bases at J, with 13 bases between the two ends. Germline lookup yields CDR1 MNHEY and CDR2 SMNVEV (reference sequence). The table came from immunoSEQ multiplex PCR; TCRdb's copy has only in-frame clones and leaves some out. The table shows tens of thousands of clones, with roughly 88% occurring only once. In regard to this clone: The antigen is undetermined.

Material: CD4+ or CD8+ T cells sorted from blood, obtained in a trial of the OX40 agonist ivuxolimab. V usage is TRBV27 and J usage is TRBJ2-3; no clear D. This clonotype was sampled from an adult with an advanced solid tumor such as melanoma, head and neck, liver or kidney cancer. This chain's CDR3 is CASSSPVSVTQYF. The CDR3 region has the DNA TGTGCCAGCAGTTCCCCAGTTTCGGTTACGCAGTATTTT.